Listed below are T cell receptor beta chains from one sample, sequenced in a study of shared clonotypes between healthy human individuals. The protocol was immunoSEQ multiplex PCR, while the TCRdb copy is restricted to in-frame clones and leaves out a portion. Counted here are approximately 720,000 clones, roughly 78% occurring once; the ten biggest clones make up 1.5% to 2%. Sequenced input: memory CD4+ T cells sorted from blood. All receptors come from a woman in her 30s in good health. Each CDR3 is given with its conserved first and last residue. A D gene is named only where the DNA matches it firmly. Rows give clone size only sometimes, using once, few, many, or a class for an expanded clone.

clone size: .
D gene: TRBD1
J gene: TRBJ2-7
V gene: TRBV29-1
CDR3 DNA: TGCAGCGCCCCGGGACAGGGGACGGGCGAGCAGTACTTC
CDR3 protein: CSAPGQGTGEQYF

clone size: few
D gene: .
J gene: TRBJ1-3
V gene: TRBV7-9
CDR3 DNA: TGTGCCAGCAGCCCCGTCTGGGCAGAGAACTCTGGAAACACCATATATTTT
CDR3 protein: CASSPVWAENSGNTIYF

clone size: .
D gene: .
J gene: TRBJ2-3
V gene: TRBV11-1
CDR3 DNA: TGTGCCAGCAAAACTCAGGCGGGCACAGATACGCAGTATTTT
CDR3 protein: CASKTQAGTDTQYF

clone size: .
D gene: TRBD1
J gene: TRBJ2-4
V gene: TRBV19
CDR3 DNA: TGTGCCAGTAGTAAGGGACAGGGAGTAGCCAAAAACATTCAGTACTTC
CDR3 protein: CASSKGQGVAKNIQYF

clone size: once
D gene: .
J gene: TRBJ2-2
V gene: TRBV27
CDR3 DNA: TGTGCCAGCCGCCAGGGACCCACCGGGGAGCTGTTTTTT
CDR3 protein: CASRQGPTGELFF

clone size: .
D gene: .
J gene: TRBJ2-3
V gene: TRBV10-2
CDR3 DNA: TGCGCCAGCAGACCAACTCAGACAGATACGCAGTATTTT
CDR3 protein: CASRPTQTDTQYF

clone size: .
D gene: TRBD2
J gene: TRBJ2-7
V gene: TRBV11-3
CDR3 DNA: TGTGCCAGCAGCGACACGTGGACTAGCGGGAGCGGCTACGAGCAGTACTTC
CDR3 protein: CASSDTWTSGSGYEQYF

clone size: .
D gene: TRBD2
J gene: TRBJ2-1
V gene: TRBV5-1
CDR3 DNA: TGCGCCAGCAGCTTGGTGTCTAGCGGACGGGCCAATGAGCAGTTCTTC
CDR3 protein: CASSLVSSGRANEQFF

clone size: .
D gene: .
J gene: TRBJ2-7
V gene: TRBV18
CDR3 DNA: TGTGCCAGCTCACCGTCACCGGCCGACCAGGGTTACCACGAGCAGTACTTC
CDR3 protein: CASSPSPADQGYHEQYF

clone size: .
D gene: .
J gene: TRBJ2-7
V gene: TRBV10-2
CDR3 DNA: TGCGCCAGCAGTGAGATAGCTCAATACGAGCAGTACTTC
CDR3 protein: CASSEIAQYEQYF

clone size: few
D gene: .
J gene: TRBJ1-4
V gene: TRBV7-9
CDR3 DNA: TGTGCCAGCAGACATGCGCAGCCGGGAACCGATGGGGAAAAACTGTTTTTT
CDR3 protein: CASRHAQPGTDGEKLFF

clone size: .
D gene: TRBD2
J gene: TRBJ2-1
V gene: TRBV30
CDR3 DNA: TGTGCCTGGAGCCTAGGGACTAGCGGGAGGCGAGGGTACACGAATGAGCAGTTCTTC
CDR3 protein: CAWSLGTSGRRGYTNEQFF

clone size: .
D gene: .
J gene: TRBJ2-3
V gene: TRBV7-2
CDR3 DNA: TGTGCCAGCAGCTTGGACTATCACACAGATACGCAGTATTTT
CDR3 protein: CASSLDYHTDTQYF

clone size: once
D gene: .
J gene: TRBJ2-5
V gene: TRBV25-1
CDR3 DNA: TGTGCCAGCAGTGCTACCGGGGCCGAGGGGGGGGCAGAGACCCAGTACTTC
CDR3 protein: CASSATGAEGGAETQYF

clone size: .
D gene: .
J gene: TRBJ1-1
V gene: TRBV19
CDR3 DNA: TGTGCCAGTAGTACGAAGGGACGGGTGAACACTGAAGCTTTCTTT
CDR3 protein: CASSTKGRVNTEAFF

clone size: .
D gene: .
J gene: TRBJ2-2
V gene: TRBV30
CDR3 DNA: TGTGCCTGGATTCGGCAGGAGCACACCGGGGAGCTGTTTTTT
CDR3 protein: CAWIRQEHTGELFF

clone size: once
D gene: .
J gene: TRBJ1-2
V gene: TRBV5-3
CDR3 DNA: TGTGCCAGCAGCGACAGACCCCATCCTAACTATGGCTACACCTTC
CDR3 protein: CASSDRPHPNYGYTF

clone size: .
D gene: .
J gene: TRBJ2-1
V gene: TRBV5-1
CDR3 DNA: TGCGCCAGCAGCATTTACAATGAGCAGTTCTTC
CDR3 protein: CASSIYNEQFF

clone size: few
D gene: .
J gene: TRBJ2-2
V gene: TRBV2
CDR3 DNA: TGTGCCAGCAAGGGGCCTTCGGGCGGGGAGCTGTTTTTT
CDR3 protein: CASKGPSGGELFF

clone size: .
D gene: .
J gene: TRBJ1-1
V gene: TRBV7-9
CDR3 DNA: TGTGCCAGCAGCCCGCCCAGGGAGACGAACACTGAAGCTTTCTTT
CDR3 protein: CASSPPRETNTEAFF

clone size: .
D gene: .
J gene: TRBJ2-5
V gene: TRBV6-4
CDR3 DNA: TGTGCCAGCAGTGACGTAACAGAGACCCAGTACTTC
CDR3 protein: CASSDVTETQYF

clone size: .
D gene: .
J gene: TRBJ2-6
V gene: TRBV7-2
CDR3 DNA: TGTGCCAGCAGCTTAGACAGGGTAGCGACCAACGTCCTGACTTTC
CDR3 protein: CASSLDRVATNVLTF

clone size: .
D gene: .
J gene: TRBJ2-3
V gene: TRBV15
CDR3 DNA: TGTGCCACCAGCACCTCAGACGGCACAGATACGCAGTATTTT
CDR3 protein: CATSTSDGTDTQYF

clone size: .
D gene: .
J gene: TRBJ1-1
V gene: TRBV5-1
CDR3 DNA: TGCGCCAGCAGCTTGGATGGGGGGCGGGTGCGCGGGCAGCGCGGGGATGAAGCTTTCTTT
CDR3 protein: CASSLDGGRVRGQRGDEAFF

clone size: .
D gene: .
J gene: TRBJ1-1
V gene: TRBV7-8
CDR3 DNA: TGTGCCAGCAGCCCCCGAGGACAGTCTGAAGCTTTCTTT
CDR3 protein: CASSPRGQSEAFF

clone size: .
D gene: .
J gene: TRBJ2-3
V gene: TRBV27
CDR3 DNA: TGTGCCAGCAGTATTGTAGGGGCACACCTCACAGATACGCAGTATTTT
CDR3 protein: CASSIVGAHLTDTQYF

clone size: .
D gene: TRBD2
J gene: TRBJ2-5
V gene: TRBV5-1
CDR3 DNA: TGCGCCAGCAGCTTGTCTCCAGGCGGGGGGGCCCAGTACTTC
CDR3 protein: CASSLSPGGGAQYF

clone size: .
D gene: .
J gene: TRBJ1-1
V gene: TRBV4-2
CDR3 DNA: TGTGCCAGCAGCCAAGAACGGCCGGCAGGGCAAATATCGAACACTGAAGCTTTCTTT
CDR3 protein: CASSQERPAGQISNTEAFF

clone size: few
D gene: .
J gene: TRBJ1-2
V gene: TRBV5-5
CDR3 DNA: TGTGCCAGCAGCTTGGTGCAGGGCGGAGGCTACACCTTC
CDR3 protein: CASSLVQGGGYTF

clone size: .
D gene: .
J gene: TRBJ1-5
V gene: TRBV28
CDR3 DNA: TGTGCCAGCAGTTTATTGCGCAGAGGAGGGCATCAGCCCCAGCATTTT
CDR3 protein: CASSLLRRGGHQPQHF

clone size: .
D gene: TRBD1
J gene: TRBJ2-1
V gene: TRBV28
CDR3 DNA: TGTGCCAGCACCGCGGACAGGGTACGTGAGCAGTTCTTC
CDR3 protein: CASTADRVREQFF

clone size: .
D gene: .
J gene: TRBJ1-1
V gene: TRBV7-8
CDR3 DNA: TGTGCCAGCAGCTTGGTAGAAAAGAACACTGAAGCTTTCTTT
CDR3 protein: CASSLVEKNTEAFF

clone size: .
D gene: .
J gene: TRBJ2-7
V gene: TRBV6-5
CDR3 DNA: TGTGCCAGCAGTTACTCGGGCGATACGGATTACGAGCAGTACTTC
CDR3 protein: CASSYSGDTDYEQYF

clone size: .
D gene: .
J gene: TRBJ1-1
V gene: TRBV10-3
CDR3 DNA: TGTGCCATCAGTGAGTCTAAGCGCCCGGCTGAAGCTTTCTTT
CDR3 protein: CAISESKRPAEAFF

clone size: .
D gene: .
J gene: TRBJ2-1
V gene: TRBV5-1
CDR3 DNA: TGCGCCAGCAGCTTGGACAGTGGGGGATACAATGAGCAGTTCTTC
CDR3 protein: CASSLDSGGYNEQFF

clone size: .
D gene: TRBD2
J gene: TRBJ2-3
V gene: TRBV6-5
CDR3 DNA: TGTGCCAGCAGCCAGGGACTAGCGGGAGGAGATACGCAGTATTTT
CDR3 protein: CASSQGLAGGDTQYF

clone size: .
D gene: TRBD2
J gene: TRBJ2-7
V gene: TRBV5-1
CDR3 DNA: TGCGCCAGCAGCTTGGCCGGGGAGGGAAACGAGCAGTACTTC
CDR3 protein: CASSLAGEGNEQYF

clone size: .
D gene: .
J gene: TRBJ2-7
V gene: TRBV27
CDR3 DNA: TGTGCCAGCAGTTCCACGCGTTGGGGCGAGCAGTACTTC
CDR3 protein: CASSSTRWGEQYF

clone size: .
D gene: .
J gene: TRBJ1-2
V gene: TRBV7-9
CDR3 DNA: TGTGCCAGCAGCTTAGAGGGCGTGGGGGGCCGTGGCTATGGCTACACCTTC
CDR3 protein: CASSLEGVGGRGYGYTF

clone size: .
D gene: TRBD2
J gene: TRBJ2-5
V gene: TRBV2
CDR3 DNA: TGTGCCAGCAGTCACGGGACTAGCGGAGGGGAGACCCAGTACTTC
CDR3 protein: CASSHGTSGGETQYF

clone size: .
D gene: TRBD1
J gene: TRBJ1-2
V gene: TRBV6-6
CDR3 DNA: TGTGCCAGCAGTTACTCCCAAGGACAGGAGAACACCTTC
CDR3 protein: CASSYSQGQENTF

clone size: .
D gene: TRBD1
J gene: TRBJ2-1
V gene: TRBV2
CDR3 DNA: TGTGCCACCACAGGGGGGTTAACGGGAGAGCAGTTCTTC
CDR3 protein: CATTGGLTGEQFF

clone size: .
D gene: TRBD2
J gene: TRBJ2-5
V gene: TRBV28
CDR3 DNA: TGTGCCAGCAGCTTTGGGACTAGCAGGTACCAAGAGACCCAGTACTTC
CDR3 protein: CASSFGTSRYQETQYF

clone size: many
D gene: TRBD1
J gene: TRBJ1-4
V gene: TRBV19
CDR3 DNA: TGTGCCAGTAGTCTCAACAGGGGTATGAGTGAAAAACTGTTTTTT
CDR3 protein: CASSLNRGMSEKLFF

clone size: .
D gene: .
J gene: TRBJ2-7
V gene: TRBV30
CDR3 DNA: TGTGCCTGGAGTGTTGGAGGGAGGAACAATCGGGAGCAGTACTTC
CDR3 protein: CAWSVGGRNNREQYF

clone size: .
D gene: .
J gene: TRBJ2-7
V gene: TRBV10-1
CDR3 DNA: TGCGCCAGCAGTGAAGGGAACGAGCAGTACTTC
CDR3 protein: CASSEGNEQYF